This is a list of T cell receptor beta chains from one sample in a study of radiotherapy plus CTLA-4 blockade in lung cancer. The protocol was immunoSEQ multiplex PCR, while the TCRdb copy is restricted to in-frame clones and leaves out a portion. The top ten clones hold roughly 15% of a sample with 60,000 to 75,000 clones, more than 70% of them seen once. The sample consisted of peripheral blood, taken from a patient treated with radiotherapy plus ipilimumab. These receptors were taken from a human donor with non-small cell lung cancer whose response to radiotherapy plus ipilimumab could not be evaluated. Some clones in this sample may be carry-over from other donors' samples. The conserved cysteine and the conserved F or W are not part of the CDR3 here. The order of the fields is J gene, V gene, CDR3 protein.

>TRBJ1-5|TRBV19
ASSIAGPAGNQPQH
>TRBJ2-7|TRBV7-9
ASSFGGNSYEQY
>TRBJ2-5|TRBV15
ATSGRRTGEETQY
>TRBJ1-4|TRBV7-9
ASRGQGGSNEKLF
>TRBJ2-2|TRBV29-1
SHRARGTGELF
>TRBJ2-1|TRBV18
ASSRRGGLDEQF
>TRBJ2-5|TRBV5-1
ASSWDTQETQY
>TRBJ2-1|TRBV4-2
ASSQDWPNEQF
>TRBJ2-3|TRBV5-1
ASSLGGTVGIADTQY
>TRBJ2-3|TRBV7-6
ASSLGGARMPTDTQY
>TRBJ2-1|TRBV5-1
ASSLAEGGSYNEQF
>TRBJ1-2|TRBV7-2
ASSLGRREGGYT
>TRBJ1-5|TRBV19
ASSIPAVHNQPQH
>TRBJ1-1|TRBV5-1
ASSLGTGGSAF
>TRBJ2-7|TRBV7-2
ASSIRTGVIDEQY
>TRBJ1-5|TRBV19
ASSPGQGVSTQPQH
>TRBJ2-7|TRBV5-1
ASSLAGSGTYEQY
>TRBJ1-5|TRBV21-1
ASSRDSDSNQPQH
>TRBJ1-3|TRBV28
ASSQDRGAGNTIY
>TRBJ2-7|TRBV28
ASSWSSYEQY
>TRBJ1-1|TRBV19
ASSIDALSGEAF
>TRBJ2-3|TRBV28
ASSLNGGGTIDTQY
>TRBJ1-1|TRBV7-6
ASSPQGGPEAF
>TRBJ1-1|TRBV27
ASSLSTGGSTEAF
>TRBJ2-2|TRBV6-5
ASRSRGNTGELF
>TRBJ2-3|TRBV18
ASSPPVGQGPADTQY
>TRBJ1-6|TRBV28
ASSFGLGVSLAPLH
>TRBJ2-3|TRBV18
ASSEDRRITDTQY
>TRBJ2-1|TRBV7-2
ASSGGNGEQF
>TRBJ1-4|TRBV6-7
ASSLGQDPSQNEKLF
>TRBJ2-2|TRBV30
AWNSGAPPAGELF
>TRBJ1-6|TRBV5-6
ASSLERPTGVYNSPLH
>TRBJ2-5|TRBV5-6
ASSFTREGTQY
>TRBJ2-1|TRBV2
ASSTDIYNEQF
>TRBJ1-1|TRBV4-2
ASSQEYRVNTEAF
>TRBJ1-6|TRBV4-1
ASSHLYRGNNSPLH
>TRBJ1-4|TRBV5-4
ASSDTGQGKGEKLF
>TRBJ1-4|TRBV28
ASRTGGPQGLF
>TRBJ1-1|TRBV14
ASSQQTGGSSEAF
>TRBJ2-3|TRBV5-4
ASSLALGGGMRDTQY
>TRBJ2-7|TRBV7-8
ASSPRRDSRPSSYEQY
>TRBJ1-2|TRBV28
ASTQGVSNYGYT
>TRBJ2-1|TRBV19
ASSSGTGGNEQF
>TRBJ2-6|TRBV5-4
ASRRGGGANVLT
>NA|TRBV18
ASSLALGTGSVEQY
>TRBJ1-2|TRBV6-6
ASSYSTSKDYGYT
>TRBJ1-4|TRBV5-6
ASSVGGEKLF
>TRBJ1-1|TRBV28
ASSLEVTEAF